What follows are 15 T cell receptor beta chains derived from one specimen sequenced in a study of CD8+ T cells in alopecia areata. Treatment denoted: oral pan-JAK inhibitor, 5-10 mg twice daily. Extraction and reverse transcription of RNA yielded cDNA as the sequencing template. The data were produced by immunoSEQ multiplex PCR, yet TCRdb's version contains in-frame clones alone and is incomplete. The sample comprises roughly 110,000 clones, roughly 84% of which are singletons, and around 25% rests with the top ten. The specimen was CD8+ T cells sorted from blood, collected at week 24, from a patient treated with tofacitinib. The receptor source for this set is a human donor with alopecia areata.

This rearrangement joins TRBV27 to TRBJ2-5, with 9 bases aligning to TRBD1. V lost 5 bases, J lost 5 bases, and 3 bases stayed unmatched. The CDR3 length is 13 residues. CDR1 and CDR2 from the germline V gene are MNHEY and SMNVEV (reference sequence). The CDR3 reads CASSLGQGETQYF. CDR3 sequence (DNA): TGTGCCAGCAGTCTCGGACAGGGGGAGACCCAGTACTTC.

The V gene is TRBV11-2, the J gene TRBJ2-7, with a possible D match to TRBD2 (5 bases). CDR3 length equals 13 residues. V lost 6 bases and J 3 bases, leaving 12 bases between the germline ends. The germline CDR1 and CDR2 sequences are SGHAT and FQNNGV. For the CDR3, the DNA is TGTGCCAGCAGATCGTTTGAGGGCTACGAGCAGTACTTC. Translating gives CASRSFEGYEQYF.

This sequence joins TRBV27 and TRBJ2-1; 16 positions match TRBD2. Per the germline V gene, CDR1 is MNHEY and CDR2 is SMNVEV (reference sequence). This CDR3 is built from 17 residues. V lost 2 bases, J lost 8 bases, and 6 bases stayed unmatched. CDR3 amino acids: CASSLIGTSGGADEQFF. The CDR3 DNA reads as TGTGCCAGCAGTTTAATTGGGACTAGCGGGGGGGCCGATGAGCAGTTCTTC.

V usage is TRBV25-1 and J usage is TRBJ2-3; D gene unclear. Germline lookup yields CDR1 MGHDK and CDR2 SYGVNS. This CDR3 is 14 amino acids long. Trimming removed 3 bases from V and 0 bases from J, with 7 bases in between. The CDR3 reads CASSEGYSTDTQYF. The DNA for the CDR3 is TGTGCCAGCAGTGAGGGTTATAGCACAGATACGCAGTATTTT.

This chain connects TRBV4-3 to TRBJ1-3, with D possibly TRBD1 on 5 matching bases. The CDR3 totals 16 residues. V lost 4 bases and J lost 2, with 15 bases in between. The germline gives CDR1 LGHNA, CDR2 YSLEER. The CDR3: CASSRIGAGTGNTIYF. CDR3 bases: TGCGCCAGCAGCCGGATAGGGGCAGGGACTGGAAACACCATATATTTT.

The V call is TRBV7-2, the J call TRBJ1-2, with D hard to call. The V gene's germline CDR1 is SGHTA and CDR2 FQGNSA. This CDR3 has 15 residues. V shed 5 bases and J shed 4 bases, with 17 bases lying between them. The CDR3 DNA follows: TGTGCCAGCAGCACCTCGGGCGCGGGAGGCTATGGCTACACCTTC. The encoded protein is CASSTSGAGGYGYTF.

The chain employs TRBV7-8 and TRBJ2-3; a weak D match, TRBD2 (6 bases). Trimming cost V 5 bases and J 0 bases, with 12 bases left between them. Germline-derived CDR1 and CDR2 are SGHVS and FQNEAQ. This CDR3 contains 15 residues. The CDR3, as DNA: TGTGCCAGCAGCCGACTAGGGGCTAGCACAGATACGCAGTATTTT. This gives the protein CASSRLGASTDTQYF.

This clone came up once. The chain combines TRBV10-3 with TRBJ2-3; TRBD2 might be the D (5 bases). Deletions cut 0 bases from V and 3 bases from J, with 16 bases between. The CDR3 is 17 amino acids. Germline V gene data show CDR1 as ENHRY and CDR2 as SYGVKD. The CDR3 nucleotides read TGTGCCATCAGTGAGTCGATGTACGGAGGAGTGACAGATACGCAGTATTTT. Translated, it gives CAISESMYGGVTDTQYF.

This clone has only a few counts. The chain combines TRBV7-9 with TRBJ1-5; TRBD1 might be the D (5 bases). Germline V gives CDR1 SEHNR, CDR2 FQNEAQ (reference sequence). V lost 5 bases and J 3 bases, leaving 11 bases between the germline ends. This CDR3 has 14 amino acids. The CDR3 reads CASSIDSYNQPQHF. CDR3 in DNA: TGTGCCAGCAGCATAGACAGCTACAATCAGCCCCAGCATTTT.

The chain links TRBV27 to TRBJ2-3; 7 nucleotides agree with TRBD2. Per germline, CDR1 MNHEY and CDR2 SMNVEV (reference sequence). The CDR3 is 14 amino acids. The ends lost 6 bases at V and 1 base at J; junction bases unmatched: 4. CDR3 in amino acids: CASSRGDGTDTQYF. As DNA, the CDR3 is TGTGCCAGCAGCCGGGGGGACGGCACAGATACGCAGTATTTT.

The CDR3 loop reads CASSAYGGGNTEAFF. CDR3 coding DNA: TGTGCCAGCAGTGCGTATGGGGGGGGGAACACTGAAGCTTTCTTT. This sequence joins TRBV6-5 and TRBJ1-1, with D tentatively TRBD1 (5 bases). Trimming stripped 5 bases from V and 1 base from J, with 14 bases between. The CDR3 covers 15 residues. The germline CDR1 and CDR2 sequences are MNHEY and SVGAGI.

The chain employs TRBV30 and TRBJ2-7; D not resolved. V dropped 2 bases and J dropped 4 bases, with 9 bases sitting between them. The length of the CDR3 is 12 residues. From germline, CDR1 is GTSNPN and CDR2 SVGIG (reference sequence). CDR3 sequence: CAWSYYTYEQYF. In DNA, the CDR3 is TGTGCCTGGAGTTATTATACTTACGAGCAGTACTTC.

The rearrangement uses TRBV5-4 and TRBJ2-1; no reliable D call. Germline V gene lookup returns CDR1 SGHNT and CDR2 YYREEE (reference sequence). This CDR3 region has 13 residues. V lost 9 bases, J lost 0 bases, and 10 bases lay in between. As DNA, the CDR3 is TGTGCCACCAAGAGTAGCTCCTACAATGAGCAGTTCTTC. This sequence encodes CATKSSSYNEQFF.

The chain carries TRBV7-9 and TRBJ2-7; 11 positions match TRBD2. V shed 2 bases, J shed 4 bases, and the junction held 4 bases outside the gene matches. Per germline, CDR1 SEHNR and CDR2 FQNEAQ (reference sequence). This CDR3 is built from 15 residues. CDR3 in amino acids: CASSLRTSGSYEQYF. The CDR3 DNA reads TGTGCCAGCAGCTTACGGACTAGCGGGTCGTACGAGCAGTACTTC.

The count of this clone is one. V and J are TRBV29-1 and TRBJ1-1; D unresolved. Per the germline V gene, CDR1 is SQVTM and CDR2 is ANQGSEA. V gave up 2 bases and J gave up 5 bases, with 12 bases separating them. This CDR3 is 13 amino acids long. The CDR3 loop is CSVERGFETEAFF. CDR3 DNA: TGCAGCGTTGAACGGGGTTTCGAAACTGAAGCTTTCTTT.